These T cell receptor beta chains were read from a single sample in a study of blood T cells in healthy people across ages. TCRdb reprocessed the 5' RACE reads with MiXCR, giving one entry per CDR3 protein. The sample comprises about 1.6 million distinct CDR3 sequences, 34% of which are singletons, and roughly 10% rests with the top ten. Sequencing was carried out using blood. Every receptor here comes from a woman in her 30s in good health. Each CDR3 is given with its conserved first and last residue. A D gene is named only where the DNA matches it firmly. Size values are once, few and many counts, or a class for expanded clones, and some rows have none.

.	TRBD2	15	TRBV5-1	TRBJ2-1	TGCGCCAGCAGCTCGGGGGGGCTGGGTGGCAATGAGCAGTTCTTC	CASSSGGLGGNEQFF
.	.	15	TRBV12-3/TRBV12-4	TRBJ2-3	TGTGCCAGCAGCCTGGCGGCAGCGGGCACAGATACGCAGTATTTT	CASSLAAAGTDTQYF
.	.	14	TRBV19	TRBJ2-7	TGTGCCAGTAGTACTCGACATAGTTCCTACGAGCAGTACTTC	CASSTRHSSYEQYF
few	.	14	TRBV20-1	TRBJ1-5	TGCAGTGCTAGAGATAGGCTCAGCAATCAGCCCCAGCATTTT	CSARDRLSNQPQHF
few	.	13	TRBV25-1	TRBJ1-1	TGTGCCAGCAGTGAAATAGGGCAGAATGAAGCTTTCTTT	CASSEIGQNEAFF
few	.	14	TRBV5-1	TRBJ2-2	TGCGCCAGCAGCTTGTCAGGGATCACCGGGGAGCTGTTTTTT	CASSLSGITGELFF
few	TRBD1	15	TRBV6-1	TRBJ1-1	TGTGCCAGCAGTACAATGGGACAGGGAGGGAGTGAAGCTTTCTTT	CASSTMGQGGSEAFF
.	.	15	TRBV6-6	TRBJ1-5	TGTACCAGCACCCGACCAGGGAGGGACAATCAGCCCCAGCATTTT	CTSTRPGRDNQPQHF
.	.	18	TRBV21-1	TRBJ1-5	TGTGCCAGCACCCGCCGGACGGATAAAGGATGGGGCAATCAGCCCCAGCATTTT	CASTRRTDKGWGNQPQHF
few	.	15	TRBV4-1	TRBJ1-1	TGCGCCAGCAGCCAGAGCCAGGGTTCGAGCACTGAAGCTTTCTTT	CASSQSQGSSTEAFF
few	TRBD2	16	TRBV10-2	TRBJ2-5	TGCGCCAGCAGTAAAGGACTAGCGGGGGGCTTTGAGACCCAGTACTTC	CASSKGLAGGFETQYF
.	TRBD2	15	TRBV6-6	TRBJ2-3	TGTGCCAGCAGCCTAGCGGGGGCCTACACAGATACGCAGTATTTT	CASSLAGAYTDTQYF
.	.	15	TRBV5-8	TRBJ1-2	TGTGCCAGCAGCTTCCGGGACACCCTTAACTATGGCTACACCTTC	CASSFRDTLNYGYTF
.	TRBD2	15	TRBV4-2	TRBJ2-2	TGTGCCAGCAGCCAACCCGCGGGAGCGGGCGGGGAGCTGTTTTTT	CASSQPAGAGGELFF
.	TRBD1	14	TRBV5-6	TRBJ2-5	TGTGCCAGCTCCAGGGGGCTATGGCAAGAGACCCAGTACTTC	CASSRGLWQETQYF
few	.	14	TRBV6-2/TRBV6-3	TRBJ1-2	TGTGCCAGCAGTTACAGTAGCCTTTCTATGGGCTACACCTTC	CASSYSSLSMGYTF
.	.	15	TRBV14	TRBJ1-1	TGTGCCAGCAGCTGGGAGACGCCGCCGAACACTGAAGCTTTCTTT	CASSWETPPNTEAFF
.	.	16	TRBV20-1	TRBJ1-6	TGCAGTGCTAGAGATGGAAAGGGAAAGGTTGATTCACCCCTCCACTTT	CSARDGKGKVDSPLHF
once	TRBD1	14	TRBV29-1	TRBJ1-1	TGCAGCGTATACAGGGGAACTATGAACACTGAAGCTTTCTTT	CSVYRGTMNTEAFF
.	.	14	TRBV7-2	TRBJ1-1	TGTGCCGGCAGCTGGCGTCTCGGCGACACTGAAGCTTTCTTT	CAGSWRLGDTEAFF
few	.	14	TRBV7-9	TRBJ1-2	TGTGCCAGCAGCCCTAGGACAGAGAGCTATGGCTACACCTTC	CASSPRTESYGYTF
.	.	14	TRBV12-3/TRBV12-4	TRBJ2-7	TGTGCCAGCAGTTTCGGGCTAGCAGCCTACGAGCAGTACTTC	CASSFGLAAYEQYF
.	.	14	TRBV5-1	TRBJ2-5	TGCGCCAGCAGCACGGGACGGCTTCAAGAGACCCAGTACTTC	CASSTGRLQETQYF
.	.	16	TRBV4-1	TRBJ1-6	TGCGCCAGCAGGAAAGGGGATGGGACTCGGAATTCACCCCTCCACTTT	CASRKGDGTRNSPLHF
.	.	15	TRBV5-4	TRBJ2-7	TGTGCCAGCAGCTTGCGCCGGACAGCCACCTACGAGCAGTACTTC	CASSLRRTATYEQYF
many	.	15	TRBV4-2	TRBJ1-2	TGTGCCAGCAGCCAAGAAAAAAATGGTCAATATGGCTACACCTTC	CASSQEKNGQYGYTF
.	TRBD1	14	TRBV5-6	TRBJ1-1	TGTGCCAGCAGCTTGGTCGACAGGGGCGCTGAAGCTTTCTTT	CASSLVDRGAEAFF
.	.	13	TRBV15	TRBJ2-3	TGTGTCACTCAGGAAGGCGCACAAGATACGCAGTATTTT	CVTQEGAQDTQYF
many	TRBD2	13	TRBV29-1	TRBJ2-7	TGCAGCGTTGAAGGGACTAGTAACTACGAGCAGTACTTC	CSVEGTSNYEQYF
.	TRBD2	15	TRBV5-1	TRBJ2-1	TGCGCCAGCAGCTTGGGGACTAGCCTTTTGAATGAGCAGTTCTTC	CASSLGTSLLNEQFF
few	TRBD2	16	TRBV7-3	TRBJ2-5	TGTGCCAGCAGCCAAGTCGGGACTAGTAATCGAGAGACCCAGTACTTC	CASSQVGTSNRETQYF
few	.	13	TRBV20-1	TRBJ2-7	TGCAGTGCTAGGGTACAGGGTCAGTACGAGCAGTACTTC	CSARVQGQYEQYF
.	.	16	TRBV27	TRBJ2-7	TGTGCCAGCAGTTTATCGATGGGCAGGGGACCTTACGAGCAGTACTTC	CASSLSMGRGPYEQYF
.	.	13	TRBV12-3/TRBV12-4	TRBJ1-5	TGTGCCAGCAGTTTAGCGTCGGGGGAGCCCCAGCATTTT	CASSLASGEPQHF
.	.	15	TRBV12-3/TRBV12-4	TRBJ2-5	TGTGCCAGCAGTTTCTCCCTGGACAGCTTCTTGACCCAGTACTTC	CASSFSLDSFLTQYF
.	TRBD2	14	TRBV7-9	TRBJ2-5	TGTGCCGGCACCGGGCTAGCGGGACACAATGAGCAGTACTTC	CAGTGLAGHNEQYF
many	.	13	TRBV4-1	TRBJ2-3	TGCGCCAGCAGCCTACCAGCGGCGGAGGGGCAGTATTTT	CASSLPAAEGQYF
.	TRBD1	16	TRBV4-1	TRBJ1-2	TGCGCCAGCAGCCAAACCGGGACAGGAGGCACCTATGGCTACACCTTC	CASSQTGTGGTYGYTF